The T cell receptor (beta chain) under discussion was sequenced for a study of vaccination effects on CD4 cells after COVID-19. Study context: Post-vaccine draws lagged the second dose by a median of 72 days. General observations from the study: Convalescent patients were few in the study, and early post-infection timepoints were absent.

After expansion with viral peptide pools in the ViraFEST assay, antigen-specific CD4+ T cells were sequenced. With approximately 10 days of culture completed, CD4+ T cells were isolated. SARS-CoV-2 infection was confirmed by PCR in the person between March and December 2020. The participants, recipients of two vaccine doses, got either BNT162b2 or mRNA-1273. In culture with approximately 9.5 IU/ml IL-2 and about 10 ug/ml peptides, PBMC were grown at 1.5 million to 2 million per well. This table comes from immunoSEQ multiplex PCR, and its TCRdb copy is limited to in-frame clones, with some not included. The repertoire holds over 10,000 clones, with just under 75% as singletons. After removal of 0 bases from V and 5 bases from J, the junction contained 12 bases not matched to a gene. The CDR3 is 17 residues long. Germline lookup yields CDR1 SGHDT and CDR2 YYEEEE. Of note for this clone: Its antigen is unknown.

This TCR derives from a human donor who had a prior SARS-CoV-2 infection. This rearrangement joins TRBV5-6 to TRBJ2-3, with 7 nucleotides matching TRBD2. The specimen comprised CD4+ T cells from PBMCs cultured with HCoV-NL63 spike peptides, sampled after COVID-19 vaccination. CDR3 coding DNA: TGTGCCAGCAGCTTGGCCCTCTTCCTAGCGGCCCGAGATACGCAGTATTTT. It encodes CASSLALFLAARDTQYF.